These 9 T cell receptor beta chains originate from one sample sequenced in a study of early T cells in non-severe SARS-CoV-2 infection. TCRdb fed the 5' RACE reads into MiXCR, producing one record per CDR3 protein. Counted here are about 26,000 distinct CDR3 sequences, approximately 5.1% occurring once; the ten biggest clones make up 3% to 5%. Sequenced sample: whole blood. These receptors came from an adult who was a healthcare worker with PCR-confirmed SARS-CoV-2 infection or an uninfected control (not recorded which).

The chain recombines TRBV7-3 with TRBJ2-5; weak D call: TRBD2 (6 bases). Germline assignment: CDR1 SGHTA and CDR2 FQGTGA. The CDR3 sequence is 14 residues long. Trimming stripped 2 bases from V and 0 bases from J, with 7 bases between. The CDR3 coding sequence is TGTGCCAGCAGCTTAGGGGACTACCAAGAGACCCAGTACTTC. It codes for CASSLGDYQETQYF.

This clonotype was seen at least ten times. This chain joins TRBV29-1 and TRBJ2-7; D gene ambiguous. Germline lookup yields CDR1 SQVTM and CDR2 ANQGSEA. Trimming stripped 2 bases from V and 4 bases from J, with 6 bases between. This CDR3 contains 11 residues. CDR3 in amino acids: CSVESEYEQYF. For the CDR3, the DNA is TGCAGCGTTGAATCAGAGTACGAGCAGTACTTC.

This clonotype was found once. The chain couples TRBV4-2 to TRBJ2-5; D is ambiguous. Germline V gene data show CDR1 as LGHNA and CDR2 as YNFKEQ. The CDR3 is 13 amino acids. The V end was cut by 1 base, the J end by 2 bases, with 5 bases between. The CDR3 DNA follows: TGTGCCAGCAGCCAAGCCCTACAAGAGACCCAGTACTTC. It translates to CASSQALQETQYF.

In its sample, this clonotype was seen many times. The CDR3 DNA sequence: TGTGCCAGCAGCTCTCGGGCTGCGAGATACGAGCAGTACTTC. Protein sequence: CASSSRAARYEQYF. This chain joins TRBV13 and TRBJ2-7; D ambiguous. This CDR3 spans 14 amino acids. Germline CDR1 PRHDT, CDR2 FYEKMQ (reference sequence). V was clipped by 4 bases and J by 4 bases, with 14 bases between them.

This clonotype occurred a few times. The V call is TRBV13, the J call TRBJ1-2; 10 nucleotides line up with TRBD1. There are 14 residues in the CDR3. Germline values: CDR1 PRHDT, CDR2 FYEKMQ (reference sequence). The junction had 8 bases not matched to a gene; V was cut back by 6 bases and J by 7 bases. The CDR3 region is CASSTTDRGLGYTF. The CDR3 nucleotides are TGTGCCAGCAGTACTACTGACAGGGGGCTTGGCTACACCTTC. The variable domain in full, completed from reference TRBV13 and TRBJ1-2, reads AAGVIQSPRHLIKEKRETATLKCYPIPRHDTVYWYQQGPGQDPQFLISFYEKMQSDKGSIPDRFSAQQFSDYHSELNMSSLELGDSALYFCASSTTDRGLGYTFGSGTRLTVV.

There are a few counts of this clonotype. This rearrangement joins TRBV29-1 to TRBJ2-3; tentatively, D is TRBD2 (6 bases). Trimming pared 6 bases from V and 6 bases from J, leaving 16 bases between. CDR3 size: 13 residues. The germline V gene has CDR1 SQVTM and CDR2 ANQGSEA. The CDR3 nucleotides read TGCAGCGTCCCAGGGACTCCTCCGGATACGCAGTATTTT. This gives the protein CSVPGTPPDTQYF.

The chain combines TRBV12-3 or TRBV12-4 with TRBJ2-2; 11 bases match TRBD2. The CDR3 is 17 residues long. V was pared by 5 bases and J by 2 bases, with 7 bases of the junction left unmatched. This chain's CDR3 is CASSATSGGLNTGELFF. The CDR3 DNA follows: TGTGCCAGCAGTGCCACTAGCGGGGGTCTCAACACCGGGGAGCTGTTTTTT.

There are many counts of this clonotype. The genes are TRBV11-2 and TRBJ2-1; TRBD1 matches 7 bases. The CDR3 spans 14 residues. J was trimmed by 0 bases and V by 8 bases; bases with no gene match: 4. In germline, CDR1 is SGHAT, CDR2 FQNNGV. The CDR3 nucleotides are TGTGCCAGCGAGGGACAGAGCTCCTACAATGAGCAGTTCTTC. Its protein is CASEGQSSYNEQFF.

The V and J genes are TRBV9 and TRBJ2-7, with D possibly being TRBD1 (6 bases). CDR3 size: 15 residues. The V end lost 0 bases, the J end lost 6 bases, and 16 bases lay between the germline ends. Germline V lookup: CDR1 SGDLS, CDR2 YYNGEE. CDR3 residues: CASSVEGTNSCEQYF. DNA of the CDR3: TGTGCCAGCAGCGTAGAGGGGACAAATTCTTGCGAGCAGTACTTC.